The 21 T cell receptor beta chains reported below all come from one sample, sequenced in a study of T-cell memory formation after mild COVID-19. TCRdb re-called the 5' RACE reads through MiXCR, storing one row per CDR3 protein. The sample records around 180,000 distinct CDR3 sequences, about a fifth being singletons. Material: PBMCs or a T cell subset sorted from them (not recorded which). The receptors stem from a man aged 18 to 30 who had mild COVID-19 (a few samples of this study predate the infection). Cell type and time point are not known.

The chain joins TRBV13 to TRBJ1-2; no clear D gene. CDR1 and CDR2 (germline): PRHDT, FYEKMQ (reference sequence). V lost 1 base and J lost 0, with 9 bases in between. This CDR3 has 15 residues. The CDR3 reads CASSLDGPANYGYTF. The CDR3 DNA is TGTGCCAGCAGCTTAGATGGTCCGGCTAACTATGGCTACACCTTC.

In its sample, this clonotype was seen many times. The CDR3 coding sequence is TGTGCCAGCAGACGGGACAGGTCTTACAATGAGCAGTTCTTC. Its translation is CASRRDRSYNEQFF. J is TRBJ2-1 and V is TRBV5-5; 8 nucleotides line up with TRBD1. CDR3 length: 14 residues. The ends lost 5 bases at V and 4 bases at J; junction bases unmatched: 5. Germline V CDR1 and CDR2: SGHKS, YYEKEE (reference sequence).

The chain joins TRBV4-3 to TRBJ1-6; the D is unclear. The V gene's germline CDR1 is LGHNA and CDR2 YSLEER. CDR3 length: 15 residues. V dropped 0 bases and J dropped 4 bases, with 7 bases sitting between them. The CDR3 here is CASSQDSTYNSPLHF. The CDR3 nucleotides are TGCGCCAGCAGCCAAGATAGCACGTATAATTCACCCCTCCACTTT.

This clonotype has just a few counts. The chain recombines TRBV20-1 with TRBJ2-5; 11 nucleotides align to TRBD2. CDR3 length equals 15 residues. V was clipped by 4 bases and J by 2 bases; unmatched bases: 6. CDR1 is DFQATT, CDR2 SNEGSKA, per germline (reference sequence). The CDR3 is CSAKDSGGVQETQYF. CDR3 DNA sequence: TGCAGTGCTAAAGATAGCGGGGGGGTACAAGAGACCCAGTACTTC.

This clonotype turned up a few times. The chain employs TRBV5-1 and TRBJ1-1, with D unclear. The CDR3 has 13 residues. Germline V gene sequence: CDR1 SGHRS, CDR2 YFSETQ. Trimming pared 3 bases from V and 3 bases from J, leaving 9 bases between. CDR3 DNA sequence: TGCGCCAGCAGCTCCGCCAGTTACACTGAAGCTTTCTTT. Translated, it gives CASSSASYTEAFF.

This clonotype was seen a handful of times. The CDR3 DNA reads as TGTGCCAGCAGCCAAATCCTGGGACCCAGGGGGTCGGAGGTAACTTTCTTT. Translating gives CASSQILGPRGSEVTFF. The V and J genes are TRBV4-2 and TRBJ1-1, with TRBD1 matching over 7 bases. This CDR3 is 17 amino acids long. Germline CDR1 reads LGHNA; CDR2 reads YNFKEQ. The V gene end was trimmed by 2 bases and the J gene end by 12 bases; junction bases not matched to a gene: 21.

This clonotype was recorded a few times. This chain connects TRBV20-1 to TRBJ1-2; tentatively, D is TRBD1 (6 bases). Germline lookup yields CDR1 DFQATT and CDR2 SNEGSKA (reference sequence). CDR3 length: 12 amino acids. The CDR3 spells CRAEGEDYGYTF. The CDR3 DNA reads as TGCAGAGCGGAGGGGGAAGACTATGGCTACACCTTC.

This clonotype has a count of ten or more. The chain joins TRBV7-2 to TRBJ1-1; D gene unclear. The V and J ends lost 1 base and 3 bases respectively, with 6 bases between them. Germline CDR1 and CDR2: SGHTA and FQGNSA. This CDR3 spans 13 amino acids. The CDR3 loop reads CASSLVLDTEAFF. The CDR3 DNA reads as TGTGCCAGCAGCTTAGTTTTGGACACTGAAGCTTTCTTT.

This clonotype was seen more than once but under ten times. V and J are TRBV9 and TRBJ2-7; D is undetermined. The CDR3 extends over 11 amino acids. Trimming stripped 6 bases from V and 5 bases from J, with 9 bases between. Germline V CDR1 and CDR2: SGDLS, YYNGEE. The CDR3 DNA reads TGTGCCAGCAAAAGAGCCGACGAGCAGTACGTC. It yields the protein CASKRADEQYV.

This clonotype turned up a few times. The chain links TRBV2 to TRBJ2-5, with D possibly being TRBD1 (5 bases). Between the trimmed V and J ends, which lost 3 bases and 2 bases, there was a span of 10 bases. The CDR3 spans 14 residues. From germline, CDR1 is SNHLY and CDR2 FYNNEI. As DNA, the CDR3 is TGTGCCAGCAGTGACCGCCAGGGACAAGAGACCCAGTACTTC. Protein product: CASSDRQGQETQYF.

In DNA, the CDR3 is TGTGCCAGCACGCGACAGGGGCCCGGGGAGCTGTTTTTT. This sequence encodes CASTRQGPGELFF. The V gene is TRBV7-2, the J gene TRBJ2-2; 8 nucleotides line up with TRBD1. V shed 7 bases and J 6 bases; nucleotides not matched to a gene: 4. The CDR3 loop spans 13 amino acids. Germline-derived CDR1 and CDR2 are SGHTA and FQGNSA.

This clonotype has only a few counts. The chain is built from TRBV5-4 and TRBJ2-5; the match to TRBD2 covers 13 bases. In germline, CDR1 is SGHNT, CDR2 YYREEE (reference sequence). The CDR3 is 15 residues long. V trimming: 4 bases; J trimming: 5 bases; junction bases outside the gene matches: 5. The CDR3 is CASSGGLAGSETQYF. In DNA form, the CDR3 reads TGTGCCAGCAGCGGGGGACTAGCGGGGAGTGAGACCCAGTACTTC. The full variable domain, with the rest looked up from reference TRBV5-4 and TRBJ2-5, is ETGVTQSPTHLIKTRGQQVTLRCSSQSGHNTVSWYQQALGQGPQFIFQYYREEENGRGNFPPRFSGLQFPNYSSELNVNALELDDSALYLCASSGGLAGSETQYFGPGTRLLVL.

This chain connects TRBV7-6 to TRBJ2-5; TRBD2 is a possible D gene (7 bases). The germline gives CDR1 SGHVS, CDR2 FNYEAQ. This CDR3 is built from 14 residues. Trimming shortened V by 5 bases and J by 4 bases, and 14 bases separated the two germline ends. CDR3 loop: CASSRRGPPETQYF. DNA for the CDR3: TGTGCCAGCAGCCGGCGGGGGCCCCCAGAGACCCAGTACTTC. The complete variable domain, with remaining parts taken from reference TRBV7-6 and TRBJ2-5, reads GAGVSQSPRYKVTKRGQDVALRCDPISGHVSLYWYRQALGQGPEFLTYFNYEAQQDKSGLPNDRFSAERPEGSISTLTIQRTEQRDSAMYRCASSRRGPPETQYFGPGTRLLVL.

This clonotype has a handful of counts. The chain is built from TRBV5-1 and TRBJ1-1; no clear D gene. The CDR3 consists of 13 residues. Germline V gives CDR1 SGHRS, CDR2 YFSETQ. The V gene lost 7 bases and the J gene lost 6 bases, with 16 bases spanning the gap. The CDR3 DNA is TGCGCCAGCTCCCTCGGAGGTATAGCTGAAGCTTTCTTT. Its protein product is CASSLGGIAEAFF.

In regard to this clonotype: The junction differs from germline at one of its ends, possibly a read error. This rearrangement joins TRBV5-1 to TRBJ2-1; D may be TRBD1 (6 bases). The germline CDR1 and CDR2 sequences are SGHRS and YFSETQ. CDR3 size: 14 residues. The CDR3 protein is CASSLDSLGNEQFF. The CDR3, as DNA: TGCGCCAGCAGTTTGGACAGCCTAGGGAATGAGCAGTTCTTC. Supplemented by reference TRBV5-1 and TRBJ2-1, the full variable domain reads KAGVTQTPRYLIKTRGQQVTLSCSPISGHRSVSWYQQTPGQGLQFLFEYFSETQRNKGNFPGRFSGRQFSNSRSEMNVSTLELGDSALYLCASSLDSLGNEQFFGPGTRLTVL.

This chain connects TRBV28 to TRBJ2-5, with 10 positions matching TRBD2. The CDR3 runs 16 residues. The germline CDR1 and CDR2 sequences are MDHEN and SYDVKM. V shed 5 bases, J shed 5 bases, and the junction held 11 bases outside the gene matches. The CDR3 spells CASSVVSGGTWETQYF. As DNA, the CDR3 is TGTGCCAGCAGTGTCGTTAGCGGGGGGACATGGGAGACCCAGTACTTC.

This clonotype turned up a few times. This chain links TRBV20-1 with TRBJ2-7; D possibly matches TRBD1 or TRBD2 (7 bases each). The CDR3 runs 15 residues. Germline CDR1 is DFQATT and CDR2 is SNEGSKA (reference sequence). The V end was cut by 2 bases, the J end by 4 bases, with 18 bases between. For the CDR3, the DNA is TGCAGTGCTAGACCCCTCGGCAGGGGGGGATACGAGCAGTACTTC. The encoded protein is CSARPLGRGGYEQYF.

A remark on this clonotype: A junction boundary mismatches the germline segment, possibly from a read error. The chain has TRBV7-9 and TRBJ1-1; possible D gene TRBD1, 5 bases. Germline V gene lookup returns CDR1 SEHNR and CDR2 FQNEAQ (reference sequence). There are 13 residues in the CDR3. The CDR3 DNA is TGTGCCAGCAGCTTAGTCAGGGTCGCTGAAGCTTTATTT. It translates to CASSLVRVAEALF.

The chain joins TRBV30 to TRBJ2-5; D is uncertain. The CDR3 has 11 residues. Deletions cut 2 bases from V and 5 bases from J, with 6 bases between. Germline CDR1 GTSNPN, CDR2 SVGIG (reference sequence). The CDR3 here is CAWSLGETQYF. Written as DNA, the CDR3 is TGTGCCTGGAGTTTGGGGGAGACCCAGTACTTC.

This clonotype was counted once. This sequence joins TRBV4-1 and TRBJ1-5; 8 positions agree with TRBD1. The germline V gene encodes CDR1 MGHRA and CDR2 YSYEKL. J lost 1 base, V lost 6 bases, and 5 bases had no gene match. The CDR3 is made up of 15 amino acids. CDR3 loop: CASRYTGGSNQPQHF. CDR3 sequence (DNA): TGCGCCAGCAGGTACACAGGGGGGAGCAATCAGCCCCAGCATTTT.

The chain links TRBV9 to TRBJ2-1; 8 bases map to TRBD1. Per germline, CDR1 SGDLS and CDR2 YYNGEE. The CDR3 spans 15 residues. With V trimmed by 5 bases and J by 7 bases, 11 bases remained unmatched. CDR3 residues: CASRGSGQGGNEQFF. The CDR3 DNA follows: TGTGCCAGCAGGGGTTCTGGACAGGGAGGAAATGAGCAGTTCTTC.